This T cell receptor (beta chain) was sequenced during a study of T cell responses to AZD1222 COVID-19 vaccine (dated by TCRdb to about 2021). At the level of the whole study: Because spike-specific TCR depth and breadth did not differ between the two schedules, AZD1222 recipients who got a second dose at roughly 4 weeks were pooled with those who got a second dose at roughly 12 weeks. A total of approximately 250 trial participants underwent TCR sequencing, of whom some 200 had received two doses of AZD1222 and 26 had received two doses of the MenACWY control vaccine. Enrollment into the trials was organized by age into subgroups of 18-55, 56-69 and 70-plus years, and those subgroups contained roughly 150, 30 and 60 TCR-sequenced participants, respectively. The investigation overall reported the following: Only 5 to 7 AZD1222 recipients were SARS-CoV-2 seropositive at baseline, limiting conclusions about previously exposed vaccinees. After two AZD1222 doses, both the breadth and the depth of spike-specific TCRs were significantly higher than at day 0 and than in MenACWY recipients. Epitopes outside the regions mutated in the B.1.351 and B.1.1.7 variants were reportedly recognized by nearly half of the unique spike-specific TCRs. Participants were mostly white British, with more females than males. The authors suggested clonal diversity may have been underestimated. The vaccine-associated CD4 TCRs covered the entire spike protein, and the dominant responses fell in regions 160-218 and 743-854. No day 14 peak-response samples were available, so repertoires were characterized only after the peak T cell response. The 56-69-year group was small, and its depth increase did not reach significance, likely because of low power.

What this sample's time point label stands for: baseline before first vaccination. Samples from vaccinated people were obtained from the UK trials COV001 and COV002, which included a single-blind randomized controlled phase 2/3 trial of AZD1222 (ChAdOx1 nCoV-19) in healthy adults. For TCRbeta chain sequencing, PBMC samples were collected from trial participants at day 0 and at day 28 after the second dose. The CDR3 regions of human TCRbeta chains were analyzed by immunosequencing. The authors' pipeline ran thus. TCRs in the repertoires were matched against a reference library of SARS-CoV-2-specific TCRs that had been generated with the MIRA antigen-specificity platform. Breadth was defined as the fraction of unique TCRs that were SARS-CoV-2-associated, and depth was defined as the fraction of total T cells that were SARS-CoV-2-associated. Using the MIRA data, every spike-specific TCR was mapped to the spike region that the TCR reacted to and assigned to either a CD4 or a CD8 class. Log10-transformed breadth and depth values were compared by one-way ANOVA with Sidak's multiple comparisons tests. Imported from immuneACCESS, the table was reduced by TCRdb to in-frame sequences with V and J called. These copies leave out some clones; in studies compared against another copy, an unresolved V gene accounts for under half, and the cause of the remainder is not known. D and trimming were read from the DNA, whereas the V and J calls and clone size are those reported in that table. Counted in this sample were 150,000 to 200,000 clones; about 92% of them appeared once. About 4% of the sample goes to the ten largest clones.

About this clone itself: What this receptor recognizes is not known. Base quality data are lacking; no much larger clone is found one base away.

CDR1 is given as SNHLY and CDR2 as FYNNEI, both from the germline V gene. From the cysteine through the phenylalanine, the CDR3 covers 16 amino acids. Only the CDR3 part of the read is kept: 48 bases, read in frame from the first base. Trimming removed 4 bases from V and 5 bases from J, leaving 15 bases between the germline ends. The clonotype comes from an adult in good health. This chain is built from TRBV2 and TRBJ1-6, with the D segment identity uncertain. Sequenced material: peripheral blood, taken on day 0 of AZD1222 vaccination. The bases read TGTGCCAGCAGTGGCAGGACTCGGTGGCATAATTCACCCCTCCACTTT. Its product reads: CASSGRTRWHNSPLHF.